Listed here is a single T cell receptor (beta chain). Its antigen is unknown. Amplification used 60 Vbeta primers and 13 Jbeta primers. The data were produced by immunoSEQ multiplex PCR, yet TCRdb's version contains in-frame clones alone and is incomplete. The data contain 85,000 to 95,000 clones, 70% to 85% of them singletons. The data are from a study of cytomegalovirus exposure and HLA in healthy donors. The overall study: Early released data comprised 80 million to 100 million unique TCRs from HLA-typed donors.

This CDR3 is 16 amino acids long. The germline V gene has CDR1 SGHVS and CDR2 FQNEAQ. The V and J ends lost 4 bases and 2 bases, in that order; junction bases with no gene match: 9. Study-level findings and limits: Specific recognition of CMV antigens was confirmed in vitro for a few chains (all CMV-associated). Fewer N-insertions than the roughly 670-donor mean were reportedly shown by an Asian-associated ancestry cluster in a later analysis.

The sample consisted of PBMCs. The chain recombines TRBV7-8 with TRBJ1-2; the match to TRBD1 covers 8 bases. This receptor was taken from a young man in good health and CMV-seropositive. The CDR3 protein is CASSSLRQGANYGYTF. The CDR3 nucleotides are TGTGCCAGCAGCTCCCTTCGGCAGGGGGCCAACTATGGCTACACCTTC.